This T cell receptor beta chain stems from a study of tumor-infiltrating lymphocytes in oesophageal squamous cell carcinoma. The germline gives CDR1 SGHTA, CDR2 FQGTGA. With 5 bases clipped from V and 5 bases from J, the junction kept 9 bases outside the gene matches. There are 15 residues in the CDR3. One entry per CDR3 protein results from TCRdb running MiXCR on the PCR reads. Among 15,000 to 20,000 distinct CDR3 sequences, around 50% were seen once, and the ten largest hold approximately 15%. The chain uses TRBV7-3 and TRBJ2-5; 9 nucleotides line up with TRBD2. The origin of this receptor is a male donor with esophageal squamous cell carcinoma. The sequenced sample was esophageal tumor tissue. The CDR3 DNA reads as TGTGCCAGCAGCCGTAGCGGGGGCAGGGGCGAGACCCAGTACTTC. This codes for CASSRSGGRGETQYF.